This T cell receptor beta chain emerged from a study of blood T cell repertoires in COVID-19. The wider study: Donors in the United States, Italy and Spain gave samples during acute or convalescent COVID-19. PBMCs, B-cell-depleted T cells, or T cells provided the cDNA or gDNA that made up the material.

CDR1 is LGHDT and CDR2 is YNNKEL in the germline V gene (reference sequence). V was clipped by 0 bases and J by 9 bases, with 10 bases between them. The CDR3 spans 13 residues. How the authors handled the data: Amplified reference gene primers provided the basis for estimating nucleated cell counts. Some clones are missing from TCRdb's copy, which holds only in-frame ones; the method was immunoSEQ multiplex PCR. V, J and clone size are those of that table, while D and trimming were read from the DNA. The sample shows 25,000 to 30,000 clones, more than 75% of them seen only once. This receptor was taken from a man in his 70s with active or convalescent COVID-19. The V call is TRBV3-1 (or the pseudogene TRBV3-2), the J call TRBJ2-3; D call uncertain. The sample comprised peripheral blood. CDR3 sequence reads: CASSQDSGATQYF. The CDR3, as DNA: TGTGCCAGCAGCCAAGATTCCGGAGCGACGCAGTATTTT.